This T cell receptor (beta chain) was documented in a study of cytomegalovirus exposure and HLA in healthy donors. Overall study results and limits: As was reported, the classifier diagnosed cytomegalovirus status with high specificity and sensitivity.

CDR1 is SNHLY and CDR2 is FYNNEI in the germline V gene. The CDR3 is made up of 10 amino acids. The V end was cut by 10 bases, the J end by 8 bases, with 11 bases between. With respect to this clone: Its specificity is unknown.

Profiling relied on immunoSEQ multiplex PCR, and the TCRdb table lists in-frame clones only, not all of them. The data contain 200,000 or so clones, roughly 85% of them singletons. The genes are TRBV2 and TRBJ1-2; D remains ambiguous. The source is a woman in her late teens or twenties in good health and CMV-seronegative. The sequenced material came from PBMCs. The CDR3 DNA follows: TGTGCCATTCTGTGGAACGGCTACACCTTC. Translating gives CAILWNGYTF. Combining the CDR3 with reference TRBV2 and TRBJ1-2 gives the whole variable domain EPEVTQTPSHQVTQMGQEVILRCVPISNHLYFYWYRQILGQKVEFLVSFYNNEISEKSEIFDDQFSVERPDGSNFTLKIRSTKLEDSAMYFCAILWNGYTFGSGTRLTVV.